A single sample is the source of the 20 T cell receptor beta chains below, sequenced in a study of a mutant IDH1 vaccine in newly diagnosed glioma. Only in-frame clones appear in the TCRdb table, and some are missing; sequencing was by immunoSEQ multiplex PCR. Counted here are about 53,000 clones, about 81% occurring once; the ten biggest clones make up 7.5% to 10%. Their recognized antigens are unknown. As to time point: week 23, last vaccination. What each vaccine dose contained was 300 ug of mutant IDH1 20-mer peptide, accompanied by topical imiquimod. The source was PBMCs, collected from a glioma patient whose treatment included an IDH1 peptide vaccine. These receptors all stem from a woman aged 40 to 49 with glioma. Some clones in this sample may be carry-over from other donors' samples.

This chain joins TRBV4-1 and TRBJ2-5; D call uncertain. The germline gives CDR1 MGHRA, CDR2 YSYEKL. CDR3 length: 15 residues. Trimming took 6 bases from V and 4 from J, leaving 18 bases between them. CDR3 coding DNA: TGCGCCAGCAGTCACGCGTCTGGATCGGGAGAGACCCAGTACTTC. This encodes CASSHASGSGETQYF.

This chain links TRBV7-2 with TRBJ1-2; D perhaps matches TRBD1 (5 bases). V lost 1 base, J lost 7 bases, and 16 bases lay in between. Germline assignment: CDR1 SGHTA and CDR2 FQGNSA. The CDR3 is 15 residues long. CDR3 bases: TGTGCCAGCAGCTTAGTTCGGTCAGGGAGTGGTGGCTACACCTTC. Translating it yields CASSLVRSGSGGYTF.

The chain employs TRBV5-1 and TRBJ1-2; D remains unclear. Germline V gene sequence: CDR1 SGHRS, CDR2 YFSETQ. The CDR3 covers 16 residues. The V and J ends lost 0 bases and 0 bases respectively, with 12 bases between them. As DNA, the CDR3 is TGCGCCAGCAGCTTGGTTGGGCGCGGGACTAACTATGGCTACACCTTC. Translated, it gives CASSLVGRGTNYGYTF.

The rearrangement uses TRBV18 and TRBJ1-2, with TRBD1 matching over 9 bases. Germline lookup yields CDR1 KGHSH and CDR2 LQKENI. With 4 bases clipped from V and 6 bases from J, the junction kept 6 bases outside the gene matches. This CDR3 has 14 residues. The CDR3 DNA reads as TGTGCCAGCTCACGGGACAGGGAGTCCGATGGCTACACCTTC. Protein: CASSRDRESDGYTF. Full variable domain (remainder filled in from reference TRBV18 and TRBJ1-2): NAGVMQNPRHLVRRRGQEARLRCSPMKGHSHVYWYRQLPEEGLKFMVYLQKENIIDESGMPKERFSAEFPKEGPSILRIQQVVRGDSAAYFCASSRDRESDGYTFGSGTRLTVV.

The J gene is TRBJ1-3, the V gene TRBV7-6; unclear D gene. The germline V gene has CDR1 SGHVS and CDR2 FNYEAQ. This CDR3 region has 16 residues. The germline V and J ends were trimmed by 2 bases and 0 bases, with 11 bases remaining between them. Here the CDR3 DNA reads TGTGCCAGCAGCTTAAAAGACACCTCCTCTGGAAACACCATATATTTT. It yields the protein CASSLKDTSSGNTIYF. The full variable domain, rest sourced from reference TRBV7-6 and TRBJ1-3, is GAGVSQSPRYKVTKRGQDVALRCDPISGHVSLYWYRQALGQGPEFLTYFNYEAQQDKSGLPNDRFSAERPEGSISTLTIQRTEQRDSAMYRCASSLKDTSSGNTIYFGEGSWLTVV.

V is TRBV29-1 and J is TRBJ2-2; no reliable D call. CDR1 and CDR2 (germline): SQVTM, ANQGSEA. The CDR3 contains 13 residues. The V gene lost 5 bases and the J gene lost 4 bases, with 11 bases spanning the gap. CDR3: CSVNHGFTGELFF. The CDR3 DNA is TGCAGCGTTAATCACGGGTTCACCGGGGAGCTGTTTTTT.

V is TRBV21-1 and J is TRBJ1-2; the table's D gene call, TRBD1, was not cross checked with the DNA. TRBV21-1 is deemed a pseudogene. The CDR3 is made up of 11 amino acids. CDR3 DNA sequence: TGTGCCGGACAGAGTAACTATGGCTACACCTTC. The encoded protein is CAGQSNYGYTF.

CDR3 protein: CASSERVAGAKLYEQYF. As DNA, the CDR3 is TGTGCCAGCAGTGAAAGGGTAGCGGGGGCCAAACTCTACGAGCAGTACTTC. The genes are TRBV6-1 and TRBJ2-7; 9 nucleotides line up with TRBD2. Germline CDR1 and CDR2: MNHNS and SASEGT. After removal of 2 bases from V and 3 bases from J, the junction contained 11 bases not matched to a gene. The CDR3 has 17 amino acids.

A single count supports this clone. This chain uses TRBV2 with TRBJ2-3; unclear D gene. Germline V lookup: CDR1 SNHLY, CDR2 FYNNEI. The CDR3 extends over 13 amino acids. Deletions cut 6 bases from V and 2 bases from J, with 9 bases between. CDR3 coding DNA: TGTGCCAGCAGGGTACGACTCACAGATACGCAGTATTTT. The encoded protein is CASRVRLTDTQYF.

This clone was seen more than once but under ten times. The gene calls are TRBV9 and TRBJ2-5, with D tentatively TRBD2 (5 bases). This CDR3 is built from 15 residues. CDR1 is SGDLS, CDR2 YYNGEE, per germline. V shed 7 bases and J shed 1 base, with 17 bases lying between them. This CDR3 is CASSTLGGLQETQYF. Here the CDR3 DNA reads TGTGCCAGCTCAACATTGGGCGGACTCCAAGAGACCCAGTACTTC. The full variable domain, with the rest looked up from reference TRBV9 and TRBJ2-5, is DSGVTQTPKHLITATGQRVTLRCSPRSGDLSVYWYQQSLDQGLQFLIQYYNGEERAKGNILERFSAQQFPDLHSELNLSSLELGDSALYFCASSTLGGLQETQYFGPGTRLLVL.

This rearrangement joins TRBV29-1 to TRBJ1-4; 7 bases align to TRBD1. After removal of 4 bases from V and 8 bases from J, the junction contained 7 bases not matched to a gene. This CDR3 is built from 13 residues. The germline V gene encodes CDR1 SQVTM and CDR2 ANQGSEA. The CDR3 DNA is TGCAGCGTTGGAAAGGGGGCCGGAGAAAAACTGTTTTTT. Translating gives CSVGKGAGEKLFF. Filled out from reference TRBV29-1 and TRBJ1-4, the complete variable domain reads SAVISQKPSRDICQRGTSLTIQCQVDSQVTMMFWYRQQPGQSLTLIATANQGSEATYESGFVIDKFPISRPNLTFSTLTVSNMSPEDSSIYLCSVGKGAGEKLFFGSGTQLSVL.

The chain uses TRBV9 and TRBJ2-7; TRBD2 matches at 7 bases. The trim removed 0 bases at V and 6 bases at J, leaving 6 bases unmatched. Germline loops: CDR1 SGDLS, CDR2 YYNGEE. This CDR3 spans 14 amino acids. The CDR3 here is CASSVVGLGTEQYF. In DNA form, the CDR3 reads TGTGCCAGCAGCGTAGTAGGACTAGGAACCGAGCAGTACTTC. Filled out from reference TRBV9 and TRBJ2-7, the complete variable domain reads DSGVTQTPKHLITATGQRVTLRCSPRSGDLSVYWYQQSLDQGLQFLIQYYNGEERAKGNILERFSAQQFPDLHSELNLSSLELGDSALYFCASSVVGLGTEQYFGPGTRLTVT.

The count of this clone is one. The CDR3: CSVAGGEKLFF. CDR3 nucleotides: TGCAGCGTTGCGGGGGGGGAAAAACTGTTTTTT. J is TRBJ1-4 and V is TRBV29-1; TRBD1 is a possible D gene (5 bases). Per germline, CDR1 SQVTM and CDR2 ANQGSEA. V lost 4 bases and J lost 8, with 8 bases in between. This CDR3 contains 11 residues.

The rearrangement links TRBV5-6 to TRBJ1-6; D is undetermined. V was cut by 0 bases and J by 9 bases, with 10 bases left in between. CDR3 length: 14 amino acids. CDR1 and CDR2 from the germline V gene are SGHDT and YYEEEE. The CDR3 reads CASSLEVASSPLHF. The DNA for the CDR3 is TGTGCCAGCAGCTTGGAAGTGGCTAGTTCACCCCTCCACTTT.

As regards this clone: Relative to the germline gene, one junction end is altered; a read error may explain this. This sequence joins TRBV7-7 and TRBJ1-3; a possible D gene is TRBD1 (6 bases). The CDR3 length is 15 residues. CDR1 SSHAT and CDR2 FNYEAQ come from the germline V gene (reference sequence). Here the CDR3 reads CASSLAHRAGNTIYF. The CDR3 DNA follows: TGTGCTAGCAGCTTAGCCCACAGGGCTGGAAACACCATATATTTT.

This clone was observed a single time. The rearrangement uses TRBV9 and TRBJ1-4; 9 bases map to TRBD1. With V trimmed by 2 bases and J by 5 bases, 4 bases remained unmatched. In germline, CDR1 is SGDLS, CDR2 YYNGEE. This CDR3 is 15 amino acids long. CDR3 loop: CASSVSGTGNEKLFF. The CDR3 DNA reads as TGTGCCAGCAGCGTTTCCGGGACAGGGAATGAAAAACTGTTTTTT.

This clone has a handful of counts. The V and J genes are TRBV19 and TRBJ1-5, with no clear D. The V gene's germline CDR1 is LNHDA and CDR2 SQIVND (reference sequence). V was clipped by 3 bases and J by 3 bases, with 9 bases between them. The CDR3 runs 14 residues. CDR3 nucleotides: TGTGCCAGTAGTATCGGGCAGAACAATCAGCCCCAGCATTTT. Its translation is CASSIGQNNQPQHF.

This chain's CDR3 is CATSRRGRAEKLFF. In DNA, the CDR3 is TGTGCCACCAGCAGGCGGGGGCGGGCTGAAAAACTGTTTTTT. The chain recombines TRBV15 with TRBJ1-4, with a weak D call TRBD1 (6 bases). The V and J ends lost 3 bases and 7 bases respectively, with 12 bases between them. Per the germline V gene, CDR1 is LNHNV and CDR2 is YYDKDF (reference sequence). The CDR3 covers 14 residues.

The CDR3 here is CASSTSVSYEQYF. In DNA, the CDR3 is TGTGCCAGCAGTACTAGCGTTTCCTACGAGCAGTACTTC. The chain employs TRBV25-1 and TRBJ2-7; 7 bases are a match to TRBD2. V dropped 5 bases and J dropped 1; count of bases not matched to a gene: 2. CDR1 and CDR2 from the germline V gene are MGHDK and SYGVNS. This CDR3 is built from 13 residues.

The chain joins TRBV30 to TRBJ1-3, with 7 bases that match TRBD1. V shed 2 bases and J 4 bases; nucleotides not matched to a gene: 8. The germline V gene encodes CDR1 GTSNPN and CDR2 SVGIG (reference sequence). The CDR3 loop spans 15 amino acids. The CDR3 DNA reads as TGTGCCTGGAGTCGACAGGGATCGTTCGGAAACACCATATATTTT. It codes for CAWSRQGSFGNTIYF.